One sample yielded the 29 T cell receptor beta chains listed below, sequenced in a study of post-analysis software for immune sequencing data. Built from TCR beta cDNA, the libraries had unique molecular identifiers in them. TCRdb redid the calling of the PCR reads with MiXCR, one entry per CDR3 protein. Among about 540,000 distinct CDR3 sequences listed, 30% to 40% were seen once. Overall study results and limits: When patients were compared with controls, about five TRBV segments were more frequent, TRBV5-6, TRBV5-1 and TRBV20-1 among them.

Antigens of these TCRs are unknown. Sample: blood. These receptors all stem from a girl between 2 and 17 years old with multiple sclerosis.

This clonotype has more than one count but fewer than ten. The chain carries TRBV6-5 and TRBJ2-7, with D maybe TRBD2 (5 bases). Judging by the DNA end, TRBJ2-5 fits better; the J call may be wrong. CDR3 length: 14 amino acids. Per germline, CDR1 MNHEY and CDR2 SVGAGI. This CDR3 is CASSSWQRVETQYF. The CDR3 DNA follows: TGTGCCAGCAGTTCCTGGCAGAGGGTGGAGACCCAGTACTTC.

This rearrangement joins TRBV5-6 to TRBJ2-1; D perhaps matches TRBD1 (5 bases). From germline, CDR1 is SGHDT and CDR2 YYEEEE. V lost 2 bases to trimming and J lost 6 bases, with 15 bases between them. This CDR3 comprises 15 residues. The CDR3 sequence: CASSLGYDSFNEQFF. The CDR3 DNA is TGTGCCAGCAGCTTAGGATACGACAGTTTCAATGAGCAGTTCTTC.

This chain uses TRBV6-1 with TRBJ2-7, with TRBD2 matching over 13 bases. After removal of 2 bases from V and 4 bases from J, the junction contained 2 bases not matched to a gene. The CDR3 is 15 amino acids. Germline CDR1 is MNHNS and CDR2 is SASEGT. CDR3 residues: CASSERTSGGYEQYF. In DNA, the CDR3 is TGTGCCAGCAGTGAACGGACTAGCGGGGGATACGAGCAGTACTTC.

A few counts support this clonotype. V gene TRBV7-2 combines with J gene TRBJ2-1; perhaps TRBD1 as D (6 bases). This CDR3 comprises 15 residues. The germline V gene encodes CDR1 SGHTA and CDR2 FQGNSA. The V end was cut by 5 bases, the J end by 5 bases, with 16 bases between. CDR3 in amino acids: CASSLWGRLNNEQFF. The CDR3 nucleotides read TGTGCCAGCAGCCTGTGGGGGCGGCTGAACAATGAGCAGTTCTTC.

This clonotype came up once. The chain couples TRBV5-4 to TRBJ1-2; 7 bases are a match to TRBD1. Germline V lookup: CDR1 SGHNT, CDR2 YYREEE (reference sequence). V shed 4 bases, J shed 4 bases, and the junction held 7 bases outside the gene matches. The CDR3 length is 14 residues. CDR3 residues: CASSPRDRFYGYTF. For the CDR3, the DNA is TGTGCCAGCAGCCCAAGGGACAGATTCTATGGCTACACCTTC.

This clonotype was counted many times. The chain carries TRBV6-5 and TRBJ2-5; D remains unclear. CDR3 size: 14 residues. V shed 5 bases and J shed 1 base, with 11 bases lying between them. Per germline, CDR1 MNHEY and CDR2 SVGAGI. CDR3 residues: CASSPLVGQETQYF. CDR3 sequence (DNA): TGTGCCAGCAGTCCCCTGGTGGGCCAAGAGACCCAGTACTTC.

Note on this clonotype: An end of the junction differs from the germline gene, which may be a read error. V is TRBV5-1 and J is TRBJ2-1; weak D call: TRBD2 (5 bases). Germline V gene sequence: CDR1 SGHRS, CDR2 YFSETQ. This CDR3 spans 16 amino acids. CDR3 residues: CASRLGGLSSYNEQFF. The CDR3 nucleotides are TGCGCCAGCCGCTTGGGCGGGTTGAGCTCCTACAATGAGCAGTTCTTC.

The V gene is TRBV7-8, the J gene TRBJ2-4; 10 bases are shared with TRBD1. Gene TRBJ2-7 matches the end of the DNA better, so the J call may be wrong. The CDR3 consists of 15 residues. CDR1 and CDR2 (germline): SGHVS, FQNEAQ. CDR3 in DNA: TGTGCCAGCAGCCATGGGACAGGGGTTTCGTACGAGCAGTACTTC. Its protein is CASSHGTGVSYEQYF.

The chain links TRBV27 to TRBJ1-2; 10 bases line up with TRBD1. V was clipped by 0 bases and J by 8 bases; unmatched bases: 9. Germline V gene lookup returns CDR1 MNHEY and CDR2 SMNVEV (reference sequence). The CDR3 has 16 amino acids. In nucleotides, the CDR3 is TGTGCCAGCAGTTTATCCCGGGACAGGGGCCCGGGGGGCTACACCTTC. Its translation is CASSLSRDRGPGGYTF.

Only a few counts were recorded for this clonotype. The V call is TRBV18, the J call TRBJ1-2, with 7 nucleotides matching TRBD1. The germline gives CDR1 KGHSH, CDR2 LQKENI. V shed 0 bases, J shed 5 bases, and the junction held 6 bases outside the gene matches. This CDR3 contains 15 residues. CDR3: CASSPPQGGRYGYTF. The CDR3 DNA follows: TGTGCCAGCTCACCACCCCAGGGGGGAAGATATGGCTACACCTTC.

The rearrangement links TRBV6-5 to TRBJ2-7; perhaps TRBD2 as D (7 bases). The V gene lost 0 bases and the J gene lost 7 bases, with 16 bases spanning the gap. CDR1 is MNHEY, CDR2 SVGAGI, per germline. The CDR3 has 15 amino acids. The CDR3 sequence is CASSYSTRGAIEQYF. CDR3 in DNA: TGTGCCAGCAGTTACTCGACACGGGGGGCGATTGAGCAGTACTTC.

CDR3 sequence: CSAIRWDSLNEKLFF. CDR3 sequence (DNA): TGCAGTGCTATCCGGTGGGACAGTCTTAATGAAAAACTGTTTTTT. The chain joins TRBV20-1 to TRBJ1-4; 7 bases match TRBD1. V lost 4 bases, J lost 4 bases, and 9 bases stayed unmatched. CDR1 and CDR2 (germline): DFQATT, SNEGSKA (reference sequence). This CDR3 has 15 amino acids.

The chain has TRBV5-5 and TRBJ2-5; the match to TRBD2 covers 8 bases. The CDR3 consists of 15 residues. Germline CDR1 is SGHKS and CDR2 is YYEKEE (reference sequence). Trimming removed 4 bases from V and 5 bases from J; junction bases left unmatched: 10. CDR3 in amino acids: CASSQGTAGAETQYF. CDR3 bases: TGTGCCAGCAGCCAGGGTACAGCGGGGGCGGAGACCCAGTACTTC.

CDR3 region: CSASLPKPGPSSTDTQYF. The CDR3, as DNA: TGCAGTGCTAGCCTACCGAAACCGGGGCCGTCCAGCACAGATACGCAGTATTTT. The chain has TRBV20-1 and TRBJ2-3; tentatively, D is TRBD1 or TRBD2 (5 bases each). The germline gives CDR1 DFQATT, CDR2 SNEGSKA (reference sequence). The CDR3 totals 18 residues. V lost 3 bases and J lost 0, with 22 bases in between.

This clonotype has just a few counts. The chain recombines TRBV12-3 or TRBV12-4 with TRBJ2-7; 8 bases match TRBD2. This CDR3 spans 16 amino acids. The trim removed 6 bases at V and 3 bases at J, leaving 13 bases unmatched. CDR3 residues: CASSPQVAGPLYEQYF. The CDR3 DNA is TGTGCCAGCAGCCCCCAAGTAGCGGGGCCCCTCTACGAGCAGTACTTC.

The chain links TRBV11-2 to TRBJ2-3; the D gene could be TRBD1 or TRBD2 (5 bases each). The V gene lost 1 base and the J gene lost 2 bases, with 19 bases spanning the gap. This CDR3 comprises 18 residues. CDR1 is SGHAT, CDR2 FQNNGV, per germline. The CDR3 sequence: CASSLGSGRGKDTDTQYF. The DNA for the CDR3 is TGTGCCAGCAGCTTAGGGTCCGGCCGGGGCAAAGACACAGATACGCAGTATTTT.

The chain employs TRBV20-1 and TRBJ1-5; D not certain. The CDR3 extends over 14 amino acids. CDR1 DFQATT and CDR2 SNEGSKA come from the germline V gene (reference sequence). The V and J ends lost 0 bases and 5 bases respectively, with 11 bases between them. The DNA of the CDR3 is TGCAGTGCTAGAGAGGGCGGGAGGGATCAGCCCCAGCATTTT. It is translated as CSAREGGRDQPQHF.

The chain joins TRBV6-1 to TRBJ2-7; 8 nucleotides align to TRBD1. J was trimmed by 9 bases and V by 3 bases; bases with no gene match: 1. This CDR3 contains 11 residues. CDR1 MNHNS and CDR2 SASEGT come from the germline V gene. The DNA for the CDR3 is TGTGCCAGCAGTGACAGGGGGCGGCAGTACTTC. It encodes CASSDRGRQYF.

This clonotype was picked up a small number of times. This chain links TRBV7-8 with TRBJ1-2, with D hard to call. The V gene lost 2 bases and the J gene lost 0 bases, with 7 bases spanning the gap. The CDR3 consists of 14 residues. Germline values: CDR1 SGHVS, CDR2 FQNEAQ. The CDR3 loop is CASSLTVSNYGYTF. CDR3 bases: TGTGCCAGCAGCTTAACGGTCTCTAACTATGGCTACACCTTC.

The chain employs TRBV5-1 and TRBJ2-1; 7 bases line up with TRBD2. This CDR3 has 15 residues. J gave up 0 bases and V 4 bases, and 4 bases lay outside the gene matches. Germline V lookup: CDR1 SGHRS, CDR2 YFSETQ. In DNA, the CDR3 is TGCGCCAGCAGCCACTGGGGGGGCTCCTACAATGAGCAGTTCTTC. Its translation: CASSHWGGSYNEQFF. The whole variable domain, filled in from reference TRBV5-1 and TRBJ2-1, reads KAGVTQTPRYLIKTRGQQVTLSCSPISGHRSVSWYQQTPGQGLQFLFEYFSETQRNKGNFPGRFSGRQFSNSRSEMNVSTLELGDSALYLCASSHWGGSYNEQFFGPGTRLTVL.

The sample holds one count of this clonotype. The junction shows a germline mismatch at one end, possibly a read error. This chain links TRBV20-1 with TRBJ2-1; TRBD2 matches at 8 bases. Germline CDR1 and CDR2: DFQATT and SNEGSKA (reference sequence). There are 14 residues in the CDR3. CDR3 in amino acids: CSAERGSSYNGQFF. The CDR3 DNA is TGCAGTGCAGAGCGGGGGAGCTCCTACAATGGGCAGTTCTTC.

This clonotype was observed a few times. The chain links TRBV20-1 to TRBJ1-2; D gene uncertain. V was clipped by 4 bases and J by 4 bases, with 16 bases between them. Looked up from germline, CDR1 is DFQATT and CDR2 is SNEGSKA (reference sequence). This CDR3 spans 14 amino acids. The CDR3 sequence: CSAIFERTTYGYTF. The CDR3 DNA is TGCAGTGCTATTTTTGAGAGGACTACCTATGGCTACACCTTC.

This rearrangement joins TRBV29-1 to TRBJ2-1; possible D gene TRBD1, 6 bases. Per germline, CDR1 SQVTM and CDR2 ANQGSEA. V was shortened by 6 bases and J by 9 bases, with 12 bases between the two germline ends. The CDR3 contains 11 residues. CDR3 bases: TGCAGCGTGGGGGACATTGGTGAGCAGTTCTTC. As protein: CSVGDIGEQFF.

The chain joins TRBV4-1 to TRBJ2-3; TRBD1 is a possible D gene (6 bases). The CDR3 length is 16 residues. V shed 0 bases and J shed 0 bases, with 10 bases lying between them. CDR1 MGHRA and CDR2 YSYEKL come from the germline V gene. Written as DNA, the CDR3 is TGCGCCAGCAGCCAAGATGCAGGGGCTAGCACAGATACGCAGTATTTT. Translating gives CASSQDAGASTDTQYF.

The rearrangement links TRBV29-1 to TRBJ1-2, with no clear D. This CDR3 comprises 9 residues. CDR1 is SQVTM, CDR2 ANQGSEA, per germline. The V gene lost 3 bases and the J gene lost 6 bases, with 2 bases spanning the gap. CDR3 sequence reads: CSVDDGYTF. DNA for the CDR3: TGCAGCGTTGATGATGGCTACACCTTC.

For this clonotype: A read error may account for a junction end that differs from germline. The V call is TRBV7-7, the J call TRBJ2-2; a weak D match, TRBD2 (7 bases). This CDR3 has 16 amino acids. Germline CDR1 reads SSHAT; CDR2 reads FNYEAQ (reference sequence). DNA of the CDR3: TGTGCTAGCAGCTTAGGGGGGGGACACGACACCGGGGAGCTGTTTTTT. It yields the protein CASSLGGGHDTGELFF. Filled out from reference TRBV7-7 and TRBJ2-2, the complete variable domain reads GAGVSQSPRYKVTKRGQDVTLRCDPISSHATLYWYQQALGQGPEFLTYFNYEAQPDKSGLPSDRFSAERPEGSISTLTIQRTEQRDSAMYRCASSLGGGHDTGELFFGEGSRLTVL.

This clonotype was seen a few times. Written as DNA, the CDR3 is TGCAGTGCTATAGACGCAAAAAGCACAGATACGCAGTATTTT. It is translated as CSAIDAKSTDTQYF. The chain employs TRBV20-1 and TRBJ2-3; D not resolved. V lost 4 bases, J lost 0 bases, and 11 bases lay in between. CDR1 and CDR2 (germline): DFQATT, SNEGSKA (reference sequence). The CDR3 has 14 residues.

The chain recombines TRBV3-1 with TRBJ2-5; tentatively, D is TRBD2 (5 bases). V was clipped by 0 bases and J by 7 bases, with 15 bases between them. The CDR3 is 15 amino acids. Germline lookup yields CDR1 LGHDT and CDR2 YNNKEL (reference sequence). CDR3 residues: CASSQDWSDEGTQYF. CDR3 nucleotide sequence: TGTGCCAGCAGCCAAGATTGGAGTGACGAGGGGACCCAGTACTTC.

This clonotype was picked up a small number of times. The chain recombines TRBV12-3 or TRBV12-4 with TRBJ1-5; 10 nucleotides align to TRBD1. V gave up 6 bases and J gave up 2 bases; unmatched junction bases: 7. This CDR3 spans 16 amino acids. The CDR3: CASSQDRGLGNQPQHF. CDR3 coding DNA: TGTGCCAGCAGCCAAGACAGGGGGCTTGGCAATCAGCCCCAGCATTTT.